The T cell receptor beta chain described here comes from a study of cytomegalovirus exposure and HLA in healthy donors. The PCR employed 60 Vbeta primers together with 13 Jbeta primers. Original processing notes: A later analysis tallied 87 million or so unique TCR beta chains, around 9.9 million of them shared. Sequencing was performed with immunoSEQ multiplex PCR; in TCRdb, only in-frame clones are kept and a portion is missing. V and J calls plus clone size are reproduced from that table; the DNA served to infer D and trimming. The repertoire holds 85,000 to 100,000 clones, with 63% as singletons. Comment on this clone: Its antigen is unidentified. An end of the junction differs from the germline gene, which may be a read error.

The CDR3 extends over 13 amino acids. Germline-derived CDR1 and CDR2 are LNHNV and YYDKDF (reference sequence). Study-level points and caveats: V segments that were indistinguishable, TRBV6-2 and TRBV6-3 among them, were omitted from analysis.

V usage is TRBV15 and J usage is TRBJ1-2; D gene uncertain. This sequence was found in a woman between 25 and 40 years old in good health and CMV-seronegative. Material for sequencing was PBMCs. The CDR3 nucleotides are TGTGCCACCAGCAGAGGCCCAGGTTACTTACTCCTCTTC. This encodes CATSRGPGYLLLF.